This paragraph covers one T cell receptor (beta chain) sequence. Its antigen is currently unknown. The sample originates from a study of shared clonotypes between healthy human individuals. Study-wide findings and caveats: A reduction in generation probabilities was seen for non-shared clonotypes relative to those shared by all four donors.

CDR3 size: 16 residues. CDR1 is SEHNR, CDR2 FQNEAQ, per germline (reference sequence). Trimming took 1 base from V and 2 from J, leaving 12 bases between them. The study drew all its donors from Caucasian adults living in Nashville, Tennessee. Per the original data handling: Filtering of immunoSEQ junctional sequences could not match full-length read filtering. The data were produced by immunoSEQ multiplex PCR, yet TCRdb's version contains in-frame clones alone and is incomplete. Clone size and the V and J calls come from that table; the DNA yielded D and trimming. The sample includes approximately 1,000,000 clones, 60% to 80% seen only once; the top ten take 0.89%.

Sequenced: memory CD4+ T cells from PBMCs. Subset described: CD45RA-negative fraction. The clonotype comes from a man aged 18 to 35 in good health. Some clones in this sample may be carry-over from other donors' samples. This chain links TRBV7-9 with TRBJ2-1; D uncertain. CDR3 nucleotide sequence: TGTGCCAGCAGCTTAGGGATGCGGTTAACCTACAATGAGCAGTTCTTC. Protein: CASSLGMRLTYNEQFF.